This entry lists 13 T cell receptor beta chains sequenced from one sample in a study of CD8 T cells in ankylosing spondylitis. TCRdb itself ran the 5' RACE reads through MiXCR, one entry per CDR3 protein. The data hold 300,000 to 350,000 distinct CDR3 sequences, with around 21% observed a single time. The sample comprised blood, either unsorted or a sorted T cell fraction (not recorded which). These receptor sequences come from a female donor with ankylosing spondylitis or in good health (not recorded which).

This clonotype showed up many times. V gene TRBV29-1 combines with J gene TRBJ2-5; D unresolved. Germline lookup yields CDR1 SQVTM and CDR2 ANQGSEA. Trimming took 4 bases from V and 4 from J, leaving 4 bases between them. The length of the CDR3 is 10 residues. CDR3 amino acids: CSVGGETQYF. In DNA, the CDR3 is TGCAGCGTTGGAGGAGAGACCCAGTACTTC.

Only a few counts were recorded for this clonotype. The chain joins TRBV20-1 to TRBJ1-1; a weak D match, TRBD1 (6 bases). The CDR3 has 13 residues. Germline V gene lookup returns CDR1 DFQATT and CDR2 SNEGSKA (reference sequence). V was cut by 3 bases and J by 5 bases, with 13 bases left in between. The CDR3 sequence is CSARMGGVTEAFF. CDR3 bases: TGCAGTGCTAGGATGGGGGGCGTAACTGAAGCTTTCTTT.

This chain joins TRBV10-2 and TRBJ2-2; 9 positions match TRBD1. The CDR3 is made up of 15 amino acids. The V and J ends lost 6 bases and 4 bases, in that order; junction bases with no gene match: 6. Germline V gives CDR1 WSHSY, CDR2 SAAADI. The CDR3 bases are TGCGCCAGCAGAATACAGGGGGCGAGCACCGGGGAGCTGTTTTTT. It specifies CASRIQGASTGELFF.

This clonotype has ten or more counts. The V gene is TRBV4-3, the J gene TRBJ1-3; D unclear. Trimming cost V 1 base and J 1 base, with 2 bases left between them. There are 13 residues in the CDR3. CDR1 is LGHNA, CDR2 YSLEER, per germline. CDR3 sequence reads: CASSQGSGNTIYF. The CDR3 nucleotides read TGCGCCAGCAGCCAAGGGTCTGGAAACACCATATATTTT.

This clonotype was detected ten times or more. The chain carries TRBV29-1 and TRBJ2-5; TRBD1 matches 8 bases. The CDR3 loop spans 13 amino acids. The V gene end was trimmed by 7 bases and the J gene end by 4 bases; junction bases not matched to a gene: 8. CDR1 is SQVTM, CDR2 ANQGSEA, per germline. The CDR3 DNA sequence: TGCAGCGCCGAAACAGGGGGTGGAGAGACCCAGTACTTC. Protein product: CSAETGGGETQYF.

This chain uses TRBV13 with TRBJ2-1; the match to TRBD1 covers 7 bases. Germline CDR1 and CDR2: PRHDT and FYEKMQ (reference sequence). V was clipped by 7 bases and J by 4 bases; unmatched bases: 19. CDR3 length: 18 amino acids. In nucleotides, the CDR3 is TGTGCCAGCAAACCTCGCGGACAGGAAACAACGCGATACAATGAGCAGTTCTTC. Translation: CASKPRGQETTRYNEQFF.

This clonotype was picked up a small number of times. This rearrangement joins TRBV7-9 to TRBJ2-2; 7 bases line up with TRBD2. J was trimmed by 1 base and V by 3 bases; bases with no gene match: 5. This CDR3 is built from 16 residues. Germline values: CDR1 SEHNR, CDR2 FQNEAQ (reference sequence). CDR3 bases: TGTGCCAGCAGCTTCTGGACTAGTAAGAACACCGGGGAGCTGTTTTTT. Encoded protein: CASSFWTSKNTGELFF.

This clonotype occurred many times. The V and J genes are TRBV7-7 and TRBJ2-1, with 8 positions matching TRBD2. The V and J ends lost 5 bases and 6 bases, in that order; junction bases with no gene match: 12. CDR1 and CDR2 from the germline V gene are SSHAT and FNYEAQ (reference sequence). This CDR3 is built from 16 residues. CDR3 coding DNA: TGTGCCAGCAGCATGACTAGCGCCGGGAATCCCAATGAGCAGTTCTTC. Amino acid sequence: CASSMTSAGNPNEQFF.

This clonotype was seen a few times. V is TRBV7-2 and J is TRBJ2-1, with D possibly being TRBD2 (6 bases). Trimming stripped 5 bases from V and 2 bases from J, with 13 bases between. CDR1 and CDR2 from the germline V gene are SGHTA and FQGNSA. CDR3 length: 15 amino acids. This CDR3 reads CASSGRTGAYNEQFF. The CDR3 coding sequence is TGTGCCAGCAGCGGGAGGACCGGGGCCTACAATGAGCAGTTCTTC.

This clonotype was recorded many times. CDR3 region: CASSQSDRDRDEAFF. The CDR3 nucleotides are TGTGCCAGCTCACAATCAGACCGGGACAGAGACGAAGCTTTCTTT. The chain uses TRBV18 and TRBJ1-1; 7 positions match TRBD1. Trimming at V came to 4 bases and at J to 8 bases, leaving 13 bases not matched to a gene. Germline assignment: CDR1 KGHSH and CDR2 LQKENI. This CDR3 has 15 amino acids.

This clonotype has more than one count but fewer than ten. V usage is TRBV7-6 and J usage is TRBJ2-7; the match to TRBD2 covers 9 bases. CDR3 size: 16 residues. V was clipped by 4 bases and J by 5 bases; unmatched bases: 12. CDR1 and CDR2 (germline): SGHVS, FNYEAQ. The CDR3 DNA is TGTGCCAGCAGCTCCCGACTTAGCGGGAGCAGGAACGAGCAGTACTTC. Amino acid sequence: CASSSRLSGSRNEQYF.

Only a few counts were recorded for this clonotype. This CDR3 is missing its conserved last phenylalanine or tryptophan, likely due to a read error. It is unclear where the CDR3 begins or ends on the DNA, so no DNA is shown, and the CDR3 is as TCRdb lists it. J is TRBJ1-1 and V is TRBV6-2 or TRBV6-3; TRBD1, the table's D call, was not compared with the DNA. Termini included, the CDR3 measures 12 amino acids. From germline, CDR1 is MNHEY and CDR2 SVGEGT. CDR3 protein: CASSGPDRMLRL.

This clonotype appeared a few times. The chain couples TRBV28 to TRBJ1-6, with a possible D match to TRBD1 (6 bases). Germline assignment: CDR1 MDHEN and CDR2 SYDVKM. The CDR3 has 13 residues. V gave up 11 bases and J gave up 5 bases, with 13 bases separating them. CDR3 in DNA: TGTGCCGGAAGAACAGGGAATAATTCACCCCTCCACTTT. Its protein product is CAGRTGNNSPLHF.